Presented here are 8 T cell receptor beta chains from one specimen sequenced in a study of blood T cell repertoires in COVID-19. Profiling relied on immunoSEQ multiplex PCR, and the TCRdb table lists in-frame clones only, not all of them. The sample has some 98,000 clones, less than 85% seen once. Sequencing was carried out using peripheral blood. Receptors originate from a man aged 70 or older with active or convalescent COVID-19.

The rearrangement links TRBV28 to TRBJ1-3; no definite D call. V dropped 5 bases and J dropped 8 bases, with 22 bases sitting between them. CDR3 length: 16 amino acids. Germline V CDR1 and CDR2: MDHEN, SYDVKM. The CDR3 DNA follows: TGTGCCAGCAGTCCTTCACAGCGGTCGGGCCAATACACCATATATTTT. Its protein is CASSPSQRSGQYTIYF.

The J gene is TRBJ2-3, the V gene TRBV12-3 or TRBV12-4, with a weak D call TRBD2 (6 bases). The ends were cut back, 6 bases at V and 1 base at J, with 8 bases in the middle. This CDR3 has 13 amino acids. The CDR3 region is CASRLAGTDTQYF. The CDR3 DNA is TGTGCCAGCAGACTAGCAGGCACAGATACGCAGTATTTT.

This chain links TRBV5-8 with TRBJ2-3; 9 nucleotides line up with TRBD1. Germline loops: CDR1 SGHTS, CDR2 YDEGEE. The CDR3 loop spans 18 amino acids. The ends lost 7 bases at V and 5 bases at J; junction bases unmatched: 20. The CDR3 reads CASPGQGISDPLLDTQYF. CDR3 DNA: TGTGCCAGCCCGGGACAGGGAATAAGTGACCCACTACTAGATACGCAGTATTTT.

The gene calls are TRBV18 and TRBJ1-2; TRBD1 matches at 9 bases. The V gene's germline CDR1 is KGHSH and CDR2 LQKENI. The CDR3 is 14 residues long. Unmatched junction bases numbered 3, after V lost 3 bases and J lost 4 bases. In DNA form, the CDR3 reads TGTGCCAGCTCACCCGACAGGGGGGTCTATGGCTACACCTTC. Encoded protein: CASSPDRGVYGYTF.

The V gene is TRBV2, the J gene TRBJ2-3; D remains ambiguous. The germline CDR1 and CDR2 sequences are SNHLY and FYNNEI. With 4 bases removed from V and 10 bases from J, the gap between germline ends came to 12 bases. This CDR3 is built from 12 residues. CDR3 in DNA: TGTGCCAGCAGTGTAGAAGAATTGGCGCAGTATTTT. Encoded protein: CASSVEELAQYF.

The rearrangement uses TRBV7-6 and TRBJ2-3, with D possibly being TRBD2 (5 bases). Germline CDR1 reads SGHVS; CDR2 reads FNYEAQ. The CDR3 extends over 16 amino acids. V was shortened by 1 base and J by 0 bases, with 11 bases between the two germline ends. The CDR3, as DNA: TGTGCCAGCAGCTTAGGGACTTTCACTAGCACAGATACGCAGTATTTT. Translation gives CASSLGTFTSTDTQYF.

The CDR3 here is CASSTGQTYNEQFF. Written as DNA, the CDR3 is TGCGCCAGCAGCACGGGACAGACTTACAATGAGCAGTTCTTC. The V call is TRBV5-1, the J call TRBJ2-1; 7 bases match TRBD1. The V gene end was trimmed by 4 bases and the J gene end by 4 bases; junction bases not matched to a gene: 5. The germline gives CDR1 SGHRS, CDR2 YFSETQ. The CDR3 runs 14 residues. Filled out from reference TRBV5-1 and TRBJ2-1, the complete variable domain reads KAGVTQTPRYLIKTRGQQVTLSCSPISGHRSVSWYQQTPGQGLQFLFEYFSETQRNKGNFPGRFSGRQFSNSRSEMNVSTLELGDSALYLCASSTGQTYNEQFFGPGTRLTVL.

CDR3 DNA: TGTGCCAGCAGCTCGGACAGGACGGATGGGTACTATGGCTACACCTTC. Amino acids: CASSSDRTDGYYGYTF. The V gene is TRBV5-5, the J gene TRBJ1-2; 7 bases fit TRBD1. The germline V gene encodes CDR1 SGHKS and CDR2 YYEKEE (reference sequence). This CDR3 is 16 amino acids long. J was trimmed by 3 bases and V by 3 bases; bases with no gene match: 11.